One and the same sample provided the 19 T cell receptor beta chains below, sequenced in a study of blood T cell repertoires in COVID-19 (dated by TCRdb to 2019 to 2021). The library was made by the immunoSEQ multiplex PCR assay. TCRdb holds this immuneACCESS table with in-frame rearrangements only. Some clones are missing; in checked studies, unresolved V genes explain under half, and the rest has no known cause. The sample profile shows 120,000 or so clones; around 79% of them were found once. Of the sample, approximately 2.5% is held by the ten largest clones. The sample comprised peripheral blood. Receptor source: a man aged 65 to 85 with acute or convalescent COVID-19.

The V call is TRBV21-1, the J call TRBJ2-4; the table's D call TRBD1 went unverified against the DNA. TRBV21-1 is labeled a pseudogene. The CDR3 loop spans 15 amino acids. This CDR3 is CASSQGAIAKNIQYF. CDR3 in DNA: TGTGCCAGCTCACAGGGGGCTATAGCCAAAAACATTCAGTACTTC.

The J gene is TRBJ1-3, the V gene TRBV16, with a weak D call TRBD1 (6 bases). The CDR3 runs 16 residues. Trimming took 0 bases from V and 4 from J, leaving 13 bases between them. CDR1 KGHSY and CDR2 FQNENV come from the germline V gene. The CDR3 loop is CASSQSFGGAGNTIYF. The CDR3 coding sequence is TGTGCCAGCAGCCAATCGTTTGGGGGCGCGGGAAACACCATATATTTT.

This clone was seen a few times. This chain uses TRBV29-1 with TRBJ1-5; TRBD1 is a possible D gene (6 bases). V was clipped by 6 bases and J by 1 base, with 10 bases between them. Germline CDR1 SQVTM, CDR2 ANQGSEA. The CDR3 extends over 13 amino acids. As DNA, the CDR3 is TGCAGCGTGATAACAGGGAGCAATCAGCCCCAGCATTTT. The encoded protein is CSVITGSNQPQHF.

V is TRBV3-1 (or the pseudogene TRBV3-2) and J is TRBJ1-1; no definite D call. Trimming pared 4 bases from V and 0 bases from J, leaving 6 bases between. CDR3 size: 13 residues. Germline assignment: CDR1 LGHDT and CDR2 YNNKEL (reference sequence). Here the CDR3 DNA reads TGTGCCAGCAGCCTAAAAATGAACACTGAAGCTTTCTTT. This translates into CASSLKMNTEAFF.

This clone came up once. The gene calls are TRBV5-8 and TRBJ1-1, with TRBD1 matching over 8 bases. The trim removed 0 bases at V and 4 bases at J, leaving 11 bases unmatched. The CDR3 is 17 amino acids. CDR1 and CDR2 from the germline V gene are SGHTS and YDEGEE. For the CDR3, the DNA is TGTGCCAGCAGCTTGGTAAGGACAGGGAGGTCGAGCACTGAAGCTTTCTTT. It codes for CASSLVRTGRSSTEAFF. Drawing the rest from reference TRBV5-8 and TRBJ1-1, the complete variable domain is EAGVTQSPTHLIKTRGQQATLRCSPISGHTSVYWYQQALGLGLQFLLWYDEGEERNRGNFPPRFSGRQFPNYSSELNVNALELEDSALYLCASSLVRTGRSSTEAFFGQGTRLTVV.

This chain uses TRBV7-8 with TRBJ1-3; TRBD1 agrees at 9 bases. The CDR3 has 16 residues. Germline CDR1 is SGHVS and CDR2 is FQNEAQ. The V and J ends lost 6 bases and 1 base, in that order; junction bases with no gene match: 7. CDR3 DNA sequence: TGTGCCAGCAGAACCGGGACAGGGAGGTCTGGAAACACCATATATTTT. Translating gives CASRTGTGRSGNTIYF.

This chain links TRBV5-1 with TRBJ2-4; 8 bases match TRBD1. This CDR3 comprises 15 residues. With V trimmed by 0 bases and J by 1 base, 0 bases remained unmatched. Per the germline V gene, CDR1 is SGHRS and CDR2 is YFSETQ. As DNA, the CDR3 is TGCGCCAGCAGCTTGGGACAGGGGGCCAAAAACATTCAGTACTTC. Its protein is CASSLGQGAKNIQYF. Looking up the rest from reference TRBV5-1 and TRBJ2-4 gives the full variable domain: KAGVTQTPRYLIKTRGQQVTLSCSPISGHRSVSWYQQTPGQGLQFLFEYFSETQRNKGNFPGRFSGRQFSNSRSEMNVSTLELGDSALYLCASSLGQGAKNIQYFGAGTRLSVL.

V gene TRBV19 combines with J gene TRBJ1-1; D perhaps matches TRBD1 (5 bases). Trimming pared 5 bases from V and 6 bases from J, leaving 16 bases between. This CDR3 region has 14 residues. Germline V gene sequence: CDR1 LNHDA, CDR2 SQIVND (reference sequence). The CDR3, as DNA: TGTGCCAGTAGTGCCTTCGGGGGGGTGTCTGAAGCTTTCTTT. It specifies CASSAFGGVSEAFF.

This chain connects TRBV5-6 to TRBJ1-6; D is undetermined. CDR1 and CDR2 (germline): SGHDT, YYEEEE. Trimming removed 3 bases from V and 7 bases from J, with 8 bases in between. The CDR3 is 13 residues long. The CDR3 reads CASSSRINSPLHF. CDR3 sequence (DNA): TGTGCCAGCAGCTCCAGAATCAATTCACCCCTCCACTTT.

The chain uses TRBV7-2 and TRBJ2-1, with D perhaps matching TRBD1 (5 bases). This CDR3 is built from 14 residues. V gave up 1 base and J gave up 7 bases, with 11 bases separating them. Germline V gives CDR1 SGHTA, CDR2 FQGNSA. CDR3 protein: CASSLVGRVNEQFF. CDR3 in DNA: TGTGCCAGCAGCTTAGTGGGCAGGGTAAATGAGCAGTTCTTC.

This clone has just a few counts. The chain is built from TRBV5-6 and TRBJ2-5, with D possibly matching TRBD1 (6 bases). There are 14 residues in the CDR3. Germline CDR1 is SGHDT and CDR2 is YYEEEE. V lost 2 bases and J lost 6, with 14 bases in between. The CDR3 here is CASSLFQGRKTQYF. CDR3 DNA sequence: TGTGCCAGCAGCTTATTTCAGGGGCGAAAGACCCAGTACTTC.

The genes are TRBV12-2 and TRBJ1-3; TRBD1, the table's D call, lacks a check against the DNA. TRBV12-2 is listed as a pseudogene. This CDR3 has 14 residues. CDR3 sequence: CASRLGTRGNTIYF. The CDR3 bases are TGTGCAAGTCGCTTAGGGACACGAGGAAACACCATATATTTT.

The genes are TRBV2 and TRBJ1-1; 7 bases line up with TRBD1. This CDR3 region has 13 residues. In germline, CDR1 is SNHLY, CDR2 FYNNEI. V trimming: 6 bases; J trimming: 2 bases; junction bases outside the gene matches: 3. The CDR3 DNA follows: TGTGCCAGCAGCGGGGACAGAAACACTGAAGCTTTCTTT. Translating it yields CASSGDRNTEAFF.

The CDR3 protein is CASTWGEETQYF. As DNA, the CDR3 is TGCGCCAGCACATGGGGCGAGGAGACCCAGTACTTC. The rearrangement joins TRBV5-1 to TRBJ2-5, with D maybe TRBD1 (5 bases). Looked up from germline, CDR1 is SGHRS and CDR2 is YFSETQ. The CDR3 totals 12 residues. Trimming removed 6 bases at V and 5 bases at J, with 11 bases between.

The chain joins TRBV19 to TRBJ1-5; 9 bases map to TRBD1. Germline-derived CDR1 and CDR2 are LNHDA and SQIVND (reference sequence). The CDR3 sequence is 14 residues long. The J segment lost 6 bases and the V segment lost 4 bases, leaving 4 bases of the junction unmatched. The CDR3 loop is CASSTTGGTQPQHF. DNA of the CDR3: TGTGCCAGTAGTACGACAGGGGGGACTCAGCCCCAGCATTTT.

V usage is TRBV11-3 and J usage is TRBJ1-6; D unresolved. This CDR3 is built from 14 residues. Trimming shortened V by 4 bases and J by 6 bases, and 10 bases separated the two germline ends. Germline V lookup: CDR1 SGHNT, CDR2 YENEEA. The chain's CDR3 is CASSSTLLNSPLHF. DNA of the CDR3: TGTGCCAGCAGCTCGACATTACTTAATTCACCCCTCCACTTT.

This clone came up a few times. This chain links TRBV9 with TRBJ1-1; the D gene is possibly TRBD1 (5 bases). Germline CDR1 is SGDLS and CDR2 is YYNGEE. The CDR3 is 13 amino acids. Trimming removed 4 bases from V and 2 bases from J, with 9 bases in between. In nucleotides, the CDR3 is TGTGCCAGCAGCCGGGACTTTAACACTGAAGCTTTCTTT. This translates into CASSRDFNTEAFF.

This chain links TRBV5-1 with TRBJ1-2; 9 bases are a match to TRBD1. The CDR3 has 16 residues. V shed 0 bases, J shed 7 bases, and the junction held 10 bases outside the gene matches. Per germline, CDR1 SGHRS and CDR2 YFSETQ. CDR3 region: CASSLVIPGTGFGYTF. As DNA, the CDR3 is TGCGCCAGCAGCTTGGTGATTCCCGGGACAGGGTTTGGCTACACCTTC.

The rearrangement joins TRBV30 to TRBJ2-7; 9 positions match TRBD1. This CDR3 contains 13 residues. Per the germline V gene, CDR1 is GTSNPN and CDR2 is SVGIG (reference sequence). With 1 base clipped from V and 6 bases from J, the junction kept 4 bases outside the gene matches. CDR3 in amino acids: CAWSGDRAAEQYF. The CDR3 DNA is TGTGCCTGGAGTGGGGACAGGGCCGCCGAGCAGTACTTC.